The 5 T cell receptor beta chains listed next were all sequenced from one sample in a study of T cell responses to AZD1222 COVID-19 vaccine. Generated by immunoSEQ multiplex PCR, the TCRdb table keeps only in-frame clones and is missing some. The sample holds some 180,000 clones, over 90% seen once. The sequencing used peripheral blood, collected 28 days after the second AZD1222 dose. These receptors were taken from an adult who received the AZD1222 COVID-19 vaccine.

J is TRBJ2-1 and V is TRBV7-9; D is undetermined. V lost 5 bases to trimming and J lost 0 bases, with 14 bases between them. The germline V gene has CDR1 SEHNR and CDR2 FQNEAQ (reference sequence). This CDR3 region has 16 residues. The CDR3 bases are TGTGCCAGCAGCCCTCTGGGGTCCAGCTCCTACAATGAGCAGTTCTTC. Encoded protein: CASSPLGSSSYNEQFF.

This chain connects TRBV10-3 to TRBJ2-3; 8 bases are shared with TRBD1. V trimming: 7 bases; J trimming: 0 bases; junction bases outside the gene matches: 3. The length of the CDR3 is 14 residues. Germline CDR1 is ENHRY and CDR2 is SYGVKD. CDR3 residues: CAIIRTGSTDTQYF. The DNA for the CDR3 is TGTGCCATCATTAGGACAGGGAGCACAGATACGCAGTATTTT.

The J gene is TRBJ1-6, the V gene TRBV28; unclear D gene. Germline assignment: CDR1 MDHEN and CDR2 SYDVKM. The CDR3 has 11 amino acids. Between the trimmed V and J ends, which lost 6 bases and 10 bases, there was a span of 7 bases. The CDR3 sequence is CASRGGSPLHF. The CDR3 nucleotides are TGTGCCAGCAGGGGCGGGTCACCCCTCCACTTT.

The V gene is TRBV19, the J gene TRBJ2-6; perhaps TRBD1 as D (6 bases). Trimming stripped 3 bases from V and 0 bases from J, with 12 bases between. Germline CDR1 LNHDA, CDR2 SQIVND (reference sequence). The CDR3 is 17 residues long. CDR3 DNA sequence: TGTGCCAGTAGTATCGACAGGCCTAACTCTGGGGCCAACGTCCTGACTTTC. Translating it yields CASSIDRPNSGANVLTF.

A few counts support this clone. This chain connects TRBV28 to TRBJ1-5, with no clear D. This CDR3 region has 15 residues. The germline V and J ends were trimmed by 2 bases and 6 bases, with 14 bases remaining between them. CDR1 and CDR2 from the germline V gene are MDHEN and SYDVKM. CDR3: CASSLPREGGQPQHF. The CDR3 DNA follows: TGTGCCAGCAGTTTACCTCGGGAAGGTGGTCAGCCCCAGCATTTT.